The rows below give T cell receptor beta chains drawn from one sample of a study of CXCR3-negative and CXCR3-positive naive CD8 T cells. TCRdb reprocessed the 5' RACE reads, keeping one entry per CDR3 protein, no DNA. The listing contains approximately 45,000 distinct CDR3 sequences. The sequencing input was memory CD8+ T cells from blood. These receptors originate from a human donor in good health. Some clones in this sample may be carry-over from other donors' samples. Each CDR3 is given with its conserved first and last residue.

v_call	j_call	cdr3_aa
TRBV10-3	TRBJ2-7	CAIVGGPSYEQYF
TRBV21-1	TRBJ1-5	CASSLVGTVADSNQPQHF
TRBV7-9	TRBJ2-7	CASSSGQATNYEQYF
TRBV7-9	TRBJ1-2	CASSGTGPNYGYTF
TRBV5-1	TRBJ2-7	CASSPRDFSYEQYF
TRBV4-2	TRBJ2-2	CASSQEQRAKNTGELFF
TRBV27	TRBJ1-1	CASSSSGGEAFF
TRBV6-1	TRBJ2-1	CASSARDREDNEQFF
TRBV7-9	TRBJ2-7	CASSFSRQSSYEQYF
TRBV2	TRBJ1-1	CASKPQGGTEAFF
TRBV6-2/TRBV6-3	TRBJ2-1	CASSFPIDSSNEQFF
TRBV7-8	TRBJ1-2	CASSPLAGGYTF
TRBV4-2	TRBJ2-1	CASSRGTSGGAGLEQFF
TRBV11-1	TRBJ2-3	CASSFLPDTQYF
TRBV7-8	TRBJ2-1	CASSDGGISYNEQFF
TRBV27	TRBJ2-7	CASSAGTGTYEQYF
TRBV20-1	TRBJ2-3	CSASDREPDTQYF
TRBV7-6	TRBJ1-1	CASSEGDGMNTEAFF
TRBV7-8	TRBJ1-5	CASSFRPRDRRQPQHF
TRBV5-5	TRBJ2-1	CASSPPLREGADEQFF
TRBV10-1	TRBJ2-7	CASSDAQGYEQYF
TRBV6-5	TRBJ2-2	CASSGGQGAPGELFF
TRBV11-2	TRBJ2-7	CASSLDYRGLYEQYF
TRBV29-1	TRBJ2-7	CSVSSGTSYEQYF
TRBV6-4	TRBJ2-2	CASGQGNTGELFF
TRBV29-1	TRBJ2-3	CSVLDRDTDTQYF
TRBV7-9	TRBJ1-2	CASSALAGYGYTF
TRBV10-1	TRBJ2-2	CASIGCAGELFF
TRBV11-2	TRBJ2-5	CASSATSTETQYF
TRBV5-5	TRBJ1-6	CASSVRGLLYNSPLHF
TRBV12-3/TRBV12-4	TRBJ1-1	CASNPKFWQHEAFF
TRBV10-3	TRBJ1-5	CAISERAGNQPQHF
TRBV28	TRBJ2-7	CASSSSWGSGAFYEQYF
TRBV20-1	TRBJ2-3	CSARDPLTLPDTQYF
TRBV2	TRBJ2-3	CASSETPVTQYF
TRBV20-1	TRBJ2-7	CSARDYESGLSYEQYF
TRBV6-2/TRBV6-3	TRBJ1-5	CASSYYGTGGQPQHF
TRBV6-2/TRBV6-3	TRBJ2-1	CASTYHNEQFF
TRBV28	TRBJ2-7	CASSLRSRGQSYEQYF
TRBV27	TRBJ1-5	CASSLTTYSNQPQHF
TRBV28	TRBJ1-2	CASSRGQGPTPGGYTF
TRBV28	TRBJ2-1	CASREGLAGDEQFF
TRBV9	TRBJ2-1	CASSVPTGTPSSSYNEQFF
TRBV4-2	TRBJ2-7	CASSHTGVSYEQYF
TRBV29-1	TRBJ2-7	CSVESTSGSYEQYF
TRBV7-2	TRBJ2-1	CASSSPPPLGQFF
TRBV2	TRBJ2-7	CASRATSSYEQYF
TRBV18	TRBJ2-1	CASSPTSGDNEQFF
TRBV4-2	TRBJ2-5	CASSQESGGGAETQYF
TRBV19	TRBJ1-1	CASSETMNTEAFF